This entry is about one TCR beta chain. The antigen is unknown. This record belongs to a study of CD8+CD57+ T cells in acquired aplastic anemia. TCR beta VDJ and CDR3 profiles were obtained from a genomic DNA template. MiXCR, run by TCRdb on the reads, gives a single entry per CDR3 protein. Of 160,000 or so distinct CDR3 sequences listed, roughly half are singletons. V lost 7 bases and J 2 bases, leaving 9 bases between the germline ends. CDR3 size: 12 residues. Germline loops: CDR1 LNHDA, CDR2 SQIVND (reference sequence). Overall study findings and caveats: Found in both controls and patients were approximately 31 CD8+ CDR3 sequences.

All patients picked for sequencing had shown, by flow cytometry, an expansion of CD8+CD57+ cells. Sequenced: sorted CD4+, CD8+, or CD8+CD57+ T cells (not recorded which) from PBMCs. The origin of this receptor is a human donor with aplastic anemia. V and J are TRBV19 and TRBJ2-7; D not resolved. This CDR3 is CASMTRTYEQYF. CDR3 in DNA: TGTGCCAGTATGACAAGAACCTACGAGCAGTACTTC.